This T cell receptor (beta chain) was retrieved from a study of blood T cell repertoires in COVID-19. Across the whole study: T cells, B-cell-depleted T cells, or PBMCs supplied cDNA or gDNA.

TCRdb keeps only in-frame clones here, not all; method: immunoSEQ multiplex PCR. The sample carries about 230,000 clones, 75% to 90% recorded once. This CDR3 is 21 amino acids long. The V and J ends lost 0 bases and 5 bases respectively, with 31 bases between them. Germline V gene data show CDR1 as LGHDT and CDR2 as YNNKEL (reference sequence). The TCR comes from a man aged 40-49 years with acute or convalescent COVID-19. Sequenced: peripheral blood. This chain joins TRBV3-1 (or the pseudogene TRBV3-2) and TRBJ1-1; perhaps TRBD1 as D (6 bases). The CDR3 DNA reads TGTGCCAGCAGCCAAGATATCTTCCCATATAGTTCTACGGGGGGGCGAACTGAAGCTTTCTTT. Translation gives CASSQDIFPYSSTGGRTEAFF.